This T cell receptor beta chain was recovered during a study of blood T cells in healthy people across ages. The use of a sample-barcoded 5' primer and a J-beta primer mix characterized a second PCR of roughly 6 to 11 cycles. TCRdb redid the calling of the 5' RACE reads with MiXCR, one entry per CDR3 protein. The sample holds over 700,000 distinct CDR3 sequences, around a quarter seen once. With 5 bases clipped from V and 6 bases from J, the junction kept 6 bases outside the gene matches. From germline, CDR1 is LGHNA and CDR2 YSLEER. CDR3 length: 13 residues. The same sample was also studied in work on T cells of mothers and their children.

This receptor was identified in a boy younger than 18 in good health. V and J are TRBV4-3 and TRBJ1-2; TRBD1 agrees at 7 bases. The sample comprised blood. DNA for the CDR3: TGCGCCAGCAGCGCAACAGGGGAGGATGGCTACACCTTC. Its protein product is CASSATGEDGYTF.